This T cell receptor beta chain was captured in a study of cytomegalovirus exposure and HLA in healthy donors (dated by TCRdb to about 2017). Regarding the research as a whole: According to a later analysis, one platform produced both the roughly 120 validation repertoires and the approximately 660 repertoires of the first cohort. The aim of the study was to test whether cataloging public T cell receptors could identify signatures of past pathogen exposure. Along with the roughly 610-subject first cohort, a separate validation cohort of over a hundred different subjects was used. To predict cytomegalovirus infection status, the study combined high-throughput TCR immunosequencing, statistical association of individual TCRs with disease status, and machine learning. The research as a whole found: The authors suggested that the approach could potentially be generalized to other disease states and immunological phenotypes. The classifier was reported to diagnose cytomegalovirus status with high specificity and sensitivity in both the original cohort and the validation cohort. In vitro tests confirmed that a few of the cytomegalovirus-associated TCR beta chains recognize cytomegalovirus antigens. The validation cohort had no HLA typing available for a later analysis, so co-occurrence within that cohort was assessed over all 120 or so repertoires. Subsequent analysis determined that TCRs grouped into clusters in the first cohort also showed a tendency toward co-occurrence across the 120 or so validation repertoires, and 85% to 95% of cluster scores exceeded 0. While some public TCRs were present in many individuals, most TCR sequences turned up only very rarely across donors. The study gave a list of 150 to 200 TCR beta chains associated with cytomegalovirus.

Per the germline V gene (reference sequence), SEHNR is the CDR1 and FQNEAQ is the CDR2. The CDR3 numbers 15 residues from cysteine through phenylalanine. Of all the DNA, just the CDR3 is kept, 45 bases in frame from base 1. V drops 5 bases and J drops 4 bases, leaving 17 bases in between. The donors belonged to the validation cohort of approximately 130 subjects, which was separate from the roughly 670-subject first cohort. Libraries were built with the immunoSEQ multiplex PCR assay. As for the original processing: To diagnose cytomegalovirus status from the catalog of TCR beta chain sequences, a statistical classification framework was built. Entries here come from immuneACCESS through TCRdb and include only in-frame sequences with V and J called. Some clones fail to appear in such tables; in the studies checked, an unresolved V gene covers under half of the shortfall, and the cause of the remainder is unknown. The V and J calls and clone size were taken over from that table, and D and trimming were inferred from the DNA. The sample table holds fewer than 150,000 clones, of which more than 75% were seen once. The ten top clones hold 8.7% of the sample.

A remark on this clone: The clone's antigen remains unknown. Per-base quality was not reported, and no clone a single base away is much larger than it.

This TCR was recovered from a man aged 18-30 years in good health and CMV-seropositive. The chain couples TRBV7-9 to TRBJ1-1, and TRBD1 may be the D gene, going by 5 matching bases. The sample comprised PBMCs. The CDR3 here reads CASSPRQSCGTEAFF. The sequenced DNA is TGTGCCAGCAGCCCCAGACAGAGCTGTGGCACTGAAGCTTTCTTT.